This entry concerns a single TCR beta chain. This CDR3 region has 13 residues. Trimming pared 5 bases from V and 3 bases from J, leaving 11 bases between. CDR1 is SGHTA, CDR2 FQGNSA, per germline. The entry originates in a study of control samples from healthy donors and cancer patients. Profiled with immunoSEQ multiplex PCR; TCRdb holds only in-frame clones, not every one. Of around 200,000 clones in the sample, 80% to 95% were seen once. The origin of this receptor is a man aged 18 to 30 in good health. The chain combines TRBV7-2 with TRBJ2-7; D assignment may be TRBD1 or TRBD2 (5 bases each). Sequencing was performed on blood. The chain's CDR3 is CASSRRDGYEQYF. DNA for the CDR3: TGTGCCAGCAGCCGCCGGGACGGCTACGAGCAGTACTTC.